This T cell receptor (beta chain) was identified during a study of blood T cell repertoires in COVID-19 (TCRdb year 2020). With regard to the full study: Samples covering the acute and convalescent phases of COVID-19 were provided by collaborators in the United States, Italy and Spain. The repertoires were made available in a free public database intended to serve as a resource for research on the immune response to SARS-CoV-2. The prospective study material was composed of cDNA or gDNA derived from T cells, B-cell-depleted T cells, or PBMCs. Nearly every sample came with metadata listing a de-identified subject ID, COVID-19 status, age in years and sex. Deeply sampled blood TCRbeta repertoires from subjects exposed to, actively infected with, or recovered from COVID-19 were included in the dataset. Where HLA class I and class II types were available, the types were taken from metadata supplied by the sample provider, not from assay-based typing. Samples came from the ongoing ImmuneRACE study (first 160 participants) plus 1,254 subjects from 6 global collaborators.

What the research found in general, with its limitations: The amount of clinical and demographic metadata varied by source and participant and was provided uncurated.

The immunoSEQ Assay, a bias-controlled multiplex PCR, was used to amplify TCRbeta CDR3 regions from genomic DNA. For the original study's pipeline: Nucleated cell counts per sample were estimated from amplification of reference gene primers within the assay. Sequence reads were collapsed and filtered to measure the absolute abundance of every unique TCRbeta CDR3 rearrangement. For each sample, productive Simpson clonality was calculated as the square root of Simpson's diversity index across productive rearrangements. In TCRdb, the immuneACCESS table is reduced to in-frame sequences with V and J assigned. These tables do not hold every clone; where another copy was compared, an unresolved V gene accounts for under half, and the others remain unexplained. The V and J calls and clone size are taken from that table; D and trimming were inferred from the DNA. In all, the sample holds approximately 100,000 clones, and more than 85% of those were seen once. The ten largest clones represent about 1% of the sample.

The junction carries 15 bases between V and J, which are trimmed by 1 base and 5 bases respectively. Inclusive of the bounding cysteine and phenylalanine, the CDR3 is 16 residues long. Left in the record is the CDR3 DNA by itself, 48 bases read in frame from the first base. The germline V gene encodes CDR1 KGHDR and CDR2 SFDVKD. Collaborating institutions collected whole blood in K2EDTA tubes following their own protocols. Collaborator samples were shipped for TCRbeta analysis as frozen whole blood, isolated PBMCs, or DNA extracted from either sample type. This clone was recorded once. What this receptor recognizes is not known. The record has no base qualities; no much larger clone is one base away.

Recombination joined TRBV24-1 with TRBJ2-3; TRBD2 is perhaps the D gene, given 6 matching bases. The receptor was derived from a man aged 55 to 70 with acute or convalescent COVID-19. Input material: peripheral blood. The nucleotides are TGTGCCACCAGTGATTTTAGTCGGGCGGGAAAAGATACGCAGTATTTT. It translates as CATSDFSRAGKDTQYF.